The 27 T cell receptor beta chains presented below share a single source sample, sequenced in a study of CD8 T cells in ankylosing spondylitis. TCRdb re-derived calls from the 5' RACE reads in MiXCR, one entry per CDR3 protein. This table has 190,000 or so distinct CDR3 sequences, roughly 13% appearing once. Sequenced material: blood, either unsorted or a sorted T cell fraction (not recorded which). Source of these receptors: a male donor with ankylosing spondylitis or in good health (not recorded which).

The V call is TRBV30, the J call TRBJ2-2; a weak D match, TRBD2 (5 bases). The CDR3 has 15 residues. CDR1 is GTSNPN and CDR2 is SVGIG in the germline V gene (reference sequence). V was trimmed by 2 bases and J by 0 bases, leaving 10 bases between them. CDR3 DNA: TGTGCCTGGAGTACAGCGGTTACGAACACCGGGGAGCTGTTTTTT. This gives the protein CAWSTAVTNTGELFF.

Here the CDR3 reads CASGYEQYF. CDR3 coding DNA: TGTGCCAGCGGATACGAGCAGTACTTC. The J gene is TRBJ2-7, the V gene TRBV7-9; unclear D gene. V was shortened by 8 bases and J by 4 bases, with 3 bases between the two germline ends. CDR3 length: 9 residues. Germline V gene data show CDR1 as SEHNR and CDR2 as FQNEAQ (reference sequence).

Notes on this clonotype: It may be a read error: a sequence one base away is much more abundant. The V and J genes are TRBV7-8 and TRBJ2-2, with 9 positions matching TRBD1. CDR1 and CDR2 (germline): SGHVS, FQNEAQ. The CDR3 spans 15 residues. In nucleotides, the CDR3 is TGTGCCAGCAGGTCCGGGACAGGGCCATCCGGGGATCTGTTTTTT. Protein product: CASRSGTGPSGDLFF. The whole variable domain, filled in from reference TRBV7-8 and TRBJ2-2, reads GAGVSQSPRYKVAKRGQDVALRCDPISGHVSLFWYQQALGQGPEFLTYFQNEAQLDKSGLPSDRFFAERPEGSVSTLKIQRTQQEDSAVYLCASRSGTGPSGDLFFGEGSRLTVL.

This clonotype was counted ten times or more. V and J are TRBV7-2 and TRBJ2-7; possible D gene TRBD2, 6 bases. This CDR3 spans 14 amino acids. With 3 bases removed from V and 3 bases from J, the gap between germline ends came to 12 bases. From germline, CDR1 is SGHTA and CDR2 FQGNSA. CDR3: CASSFGGSGYEQYF. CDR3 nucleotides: TGTGCCAGCAGCTTCGGCGGTAGCGGCTACGAGCAGTACTTC.

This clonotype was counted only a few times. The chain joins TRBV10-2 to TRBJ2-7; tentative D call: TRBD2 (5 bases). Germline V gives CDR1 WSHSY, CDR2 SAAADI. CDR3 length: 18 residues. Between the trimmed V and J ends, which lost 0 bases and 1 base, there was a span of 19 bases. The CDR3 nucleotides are TGCGCCAGCAGTGAGTCCTACTCGTCTAGCACCCCTTCCTACGAGCAGTACTTC. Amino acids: CASSESYSSSTPSYEQYF.

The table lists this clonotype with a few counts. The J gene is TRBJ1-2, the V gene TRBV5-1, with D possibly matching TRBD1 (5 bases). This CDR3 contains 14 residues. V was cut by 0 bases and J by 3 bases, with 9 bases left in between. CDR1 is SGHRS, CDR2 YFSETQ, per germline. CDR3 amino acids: CASSLAGTYYGYTF. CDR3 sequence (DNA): TGCGCCAGCAGCTTGGCAGGGACCTACTATGGCTACACCTTC.

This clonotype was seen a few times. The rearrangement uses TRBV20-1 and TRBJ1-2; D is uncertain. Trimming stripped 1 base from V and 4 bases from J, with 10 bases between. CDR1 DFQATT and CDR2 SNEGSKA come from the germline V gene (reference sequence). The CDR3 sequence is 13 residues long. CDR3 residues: CSARGHPLYGYTF. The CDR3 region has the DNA TGCAGTGCTAGAGGGCACCCTCTCTATGGCTACACCTTC.

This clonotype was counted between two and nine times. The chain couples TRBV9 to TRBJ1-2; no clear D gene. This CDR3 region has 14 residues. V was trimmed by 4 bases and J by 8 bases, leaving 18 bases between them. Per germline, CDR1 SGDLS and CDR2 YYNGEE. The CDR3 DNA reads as TGTGCCAGCAGCCCCCATGGCCGCTTGGGGGGCTACACCTTC. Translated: CASSPHGRLGGYTF.

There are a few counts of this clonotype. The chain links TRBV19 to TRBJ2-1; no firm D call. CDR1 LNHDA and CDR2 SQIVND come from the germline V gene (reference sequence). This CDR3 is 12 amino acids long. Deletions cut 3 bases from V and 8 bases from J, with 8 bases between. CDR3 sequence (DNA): TGTGCCAGTAGTATGAGGATCCATGAGCAGTTCTTC. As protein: CASSMRIHEQFF.

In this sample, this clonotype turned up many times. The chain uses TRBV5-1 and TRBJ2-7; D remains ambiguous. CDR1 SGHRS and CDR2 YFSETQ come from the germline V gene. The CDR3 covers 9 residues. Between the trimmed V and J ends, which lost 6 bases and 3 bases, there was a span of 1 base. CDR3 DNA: TGCGCCAGCAACTACGAGCAGTACTTC. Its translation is CASNYEQYF.

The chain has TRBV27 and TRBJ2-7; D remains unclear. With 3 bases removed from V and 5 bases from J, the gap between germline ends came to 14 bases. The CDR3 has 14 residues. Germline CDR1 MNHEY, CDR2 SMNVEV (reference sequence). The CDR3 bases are TGTGCCAGCAGTTTTGGACGAGGTATGAACGAGCAGTACTTC. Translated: CASSFGRGMNEQYF.

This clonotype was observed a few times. The CDR3 loop reads CAISGLGGASIYEQYF. The CDR3 region has the DNA TGTGCCATCAGTGGGTTAGGGGGGGCCAGTATCTACGAGCAGTACTTC. This chain uses TRBV10-3 with TRBJ2-7, with D possibly being TRBD2 (7 bases). Between the trimmed V and J ends, which lost 4 bases and 3 bases, there was a span of 19 bases. From germline, CDR1 is ENHRY and CDR2 SYGVKD. The length of the CDR3 is 16 residues.

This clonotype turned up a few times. The CDR3 sequence: CASSPARGGYEQYF. For the CDR3, the DNA is TGTGCCAGCAGCCCCGCTCGGGGCGGCTACGAGCAGTACTTC. The rearrangement links TRBV3-1 to TRBJ2-7; D possibly matches TRBD1 or TRBD2 (5 bases each). The CDR3 is made up of 14 amino acids. V lost 4 bases, J lost 3 bases, and 13 bases lay in between. The germline V gene has CDR1 LGHDT and CDR2 YNNKEL (reference sequence).

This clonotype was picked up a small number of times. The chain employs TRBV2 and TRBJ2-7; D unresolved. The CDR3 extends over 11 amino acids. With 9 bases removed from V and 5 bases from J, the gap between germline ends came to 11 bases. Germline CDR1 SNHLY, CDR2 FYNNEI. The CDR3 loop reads CASQFLDEQYF. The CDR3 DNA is TGTGCCAGTCAATTTCTAGACGAGCAGTACTTC.

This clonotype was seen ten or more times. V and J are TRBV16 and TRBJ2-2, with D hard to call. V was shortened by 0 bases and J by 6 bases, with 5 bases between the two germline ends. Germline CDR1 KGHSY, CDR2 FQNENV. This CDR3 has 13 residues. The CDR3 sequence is CASSQSQAGELFF. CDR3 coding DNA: TGTGCCAGCAGCCAATCCCAAGCCGGGGAGCTGTTTTTT.

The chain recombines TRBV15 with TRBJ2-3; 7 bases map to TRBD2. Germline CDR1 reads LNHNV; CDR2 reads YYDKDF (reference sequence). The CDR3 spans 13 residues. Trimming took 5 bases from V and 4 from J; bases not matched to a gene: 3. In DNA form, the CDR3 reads TGTGCCACCAGCGGACTAGGGGCAGATACGCAGTATTTT. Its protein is CATSGLGADTQYF.

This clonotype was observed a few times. The CDR3 nucleotides read TGCGCCAGCAGCCAAGAAAATGTTAATTCACCCCTCCACTTT. This sequence encodes CASSQENVNSPLHF. J is TRBJ1-6 and V is TRBV4-1; no clear D gene. V gave up 0 bases and J gave up 6 bases, with 6 bases separating them. Germline loops: CDR1 MGHRA, CDR2 YSYEKL. The CDR3 is made up of 14 amino acids.

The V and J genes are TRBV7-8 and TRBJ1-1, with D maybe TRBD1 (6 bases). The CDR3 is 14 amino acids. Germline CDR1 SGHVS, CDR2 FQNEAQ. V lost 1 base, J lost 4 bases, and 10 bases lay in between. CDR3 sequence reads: CASSLGTDGTEAFF. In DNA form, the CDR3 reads TGTGCCAGCAGCTTAGGGACAGATGGCACTGAAGCTTTCTTT.

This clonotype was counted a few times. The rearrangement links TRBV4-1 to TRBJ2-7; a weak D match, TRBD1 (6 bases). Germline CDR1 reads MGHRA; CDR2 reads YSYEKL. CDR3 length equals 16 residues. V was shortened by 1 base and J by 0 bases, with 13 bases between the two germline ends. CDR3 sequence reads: CASSQGVRGSSYEQYF. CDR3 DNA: TGCGCCAGCAGCCAAGGGGTAAGGGGGAGCTCCTACGAGCAGTACTTC.

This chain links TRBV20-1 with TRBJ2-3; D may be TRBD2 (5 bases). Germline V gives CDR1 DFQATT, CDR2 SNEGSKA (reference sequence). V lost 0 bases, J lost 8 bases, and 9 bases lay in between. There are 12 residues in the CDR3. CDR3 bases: TGCAGTGCTAGAGATGGCGAGGGTACGCAGTATTTT. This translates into CSARDGEGTQYF.

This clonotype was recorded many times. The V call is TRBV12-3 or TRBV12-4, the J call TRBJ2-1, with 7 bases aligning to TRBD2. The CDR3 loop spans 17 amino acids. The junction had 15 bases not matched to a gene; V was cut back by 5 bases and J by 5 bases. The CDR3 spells CASSVSAGELFHNEQFF. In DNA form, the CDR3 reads TGTGCCAGCAGTGTGTCGGCGGGAGAATTATTCCACAATGAGCAGTTCTTC.

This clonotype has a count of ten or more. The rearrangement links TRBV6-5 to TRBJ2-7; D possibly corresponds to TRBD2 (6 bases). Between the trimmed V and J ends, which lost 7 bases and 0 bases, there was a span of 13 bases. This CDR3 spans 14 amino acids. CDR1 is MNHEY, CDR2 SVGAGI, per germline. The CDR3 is CASKLRDSSYEQYF. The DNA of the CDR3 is TGTGCCAGCAAGTTAAGGGACTCCTCCTACGAGCAGTACTTC.

CDR3 loop: CASSDTRGDNEQFF. The DNA of the CDR3 is TGTGCCAGCAGTGATACCCGGGGGGACAATGAGCAGTTCTTC. The chain couples TRBV2 to TRBJ2-1, with TRBD2 matching 7 bases. Trimming took 3 bases from V and 5 from J; bases not matched to a gene: 4. Germline V gene lookup returns CDR1 SNHLY and CDR2 FYNNEI. The CDR3 runs to 14 residues.

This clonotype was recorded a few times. The CDR3 protein is CASSPQTGNTEAFF. CDR3 nucleotide sequence: TGCGCCAGCAGCCCTCAGACGGGGAACACTGAAGCTTTCTTT. This chain uses TRBV4-1 with TRBJ1-1; D gene ambiguous. This CDR3 region has 14 residues. CDR1 MGHRA and CDR2 YSYEKL come from the germline V gene. V was shortened by 4 bases and J by 1 base, with 10 bases between the two germline ends.

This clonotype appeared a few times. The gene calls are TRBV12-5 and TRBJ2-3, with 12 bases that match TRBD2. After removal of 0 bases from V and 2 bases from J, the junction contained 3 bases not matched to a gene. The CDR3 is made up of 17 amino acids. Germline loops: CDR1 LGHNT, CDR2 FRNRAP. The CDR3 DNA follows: TGTGCTAGTGGTTTGGTAGGACTAGCGGGGATCACAGATACGCAGTATTTT. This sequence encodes CASGLVGLAGITDTQYF.

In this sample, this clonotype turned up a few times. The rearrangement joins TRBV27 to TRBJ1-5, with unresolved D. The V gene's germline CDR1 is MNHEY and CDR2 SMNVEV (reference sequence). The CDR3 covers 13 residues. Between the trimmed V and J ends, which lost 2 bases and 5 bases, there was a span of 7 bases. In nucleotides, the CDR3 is TGTGCCAGCAGTTTAGGGTCTTATCAGCCCCAGCATTTT. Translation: CASSLGSYQPQHF.

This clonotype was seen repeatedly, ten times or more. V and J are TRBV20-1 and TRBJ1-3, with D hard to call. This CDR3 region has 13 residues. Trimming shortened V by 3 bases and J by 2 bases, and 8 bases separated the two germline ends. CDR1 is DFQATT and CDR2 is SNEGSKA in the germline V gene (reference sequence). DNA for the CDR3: TGCAGTGCTAGGGCTAGCCCTGGAAACACCATATATTTT. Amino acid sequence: CSARASPGNTIYF.